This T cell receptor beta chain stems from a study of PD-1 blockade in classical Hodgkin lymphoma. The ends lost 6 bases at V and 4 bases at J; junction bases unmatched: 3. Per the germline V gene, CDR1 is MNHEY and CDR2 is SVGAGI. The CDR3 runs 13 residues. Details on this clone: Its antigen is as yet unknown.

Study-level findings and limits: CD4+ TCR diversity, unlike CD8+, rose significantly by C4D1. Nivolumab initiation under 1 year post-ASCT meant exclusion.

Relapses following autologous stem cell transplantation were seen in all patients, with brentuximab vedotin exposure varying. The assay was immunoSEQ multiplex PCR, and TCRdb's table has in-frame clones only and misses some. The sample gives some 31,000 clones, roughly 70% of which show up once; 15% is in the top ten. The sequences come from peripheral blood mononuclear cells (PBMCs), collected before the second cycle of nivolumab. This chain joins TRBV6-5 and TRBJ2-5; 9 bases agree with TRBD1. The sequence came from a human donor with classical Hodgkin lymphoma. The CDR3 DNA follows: TGTGCCAGCAGGGGACAGGGACGAGAGACCCAGTACTTC. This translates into CASRGQGRETQYF.